The 25 T cell receptor beta chains in this list originate from one sample, sequenced in a study of shared clonotypes between healthy human individuals. Libraries were prepared by immunoSEQ multiplex PCR; TCRdb keeps only in-frame clonotypes and omits some of them. This sample carries hundreds of thousands of clones, around 96% of them seen once, and the ten largest clones take less than 0.13%. Naive CD8 cells were CD45RO-negative, positively selected for CCR7, excluding terminally differentiated effector memory CD45RA+ cells. Specimen: naive CD8+ T cells sorted from blood. The source of these receptors is a woman aged 30 to 39 in good health.

On this clone: The identical CDR3 is also encoded by other nucleotide sequences in the sample. This chain uses TRBV28 with TRBJ2-2, with 10 bases that match TRBD2. CDR1 and CDR2 from the germline V gene are MDHEN and SYDVKM. The CDR3 loop spans 16 amino acids. V lost 3 bases and J lost 2; bases outside the gene matches: 3. The CDR3, as DNA: TGTGCCAGCAGTTTTACTAGCGGGGTAAACACCGGGGAGCTGTTTTTT. Its protein is CASSFTSGVNTGELFF.

The chain recombines TRBV4-2 with TRBJ2-2; 7 bases agree with TRBD2. The CDR3 is 19 residues long. Germline CDR1 LGHNA, CDR2 YNFKEQ. J lost 0 bases, V lost 4 bases, and 14 bases had no gene match. The CDR3 DNA sequence: TGTGCCAGCAGCCTTTATCCGGGTACTAGCGAGGCGAACACCGGGGAGCTGTTTTTT. Residues: CASSLYPGTSEANTGELFF.

The chain recombines TRBV6-5 with TRBJ1-2, with a possible D match to TRBD1 (6 bases). The V gene's germline CDR1 is MNHEY and CDR2 SVGAGI. Trimming left V 6 bases short and J 8 bases short, with 16 bases between. The CDR3 is made up of 13 amino acids. The CDR3 loop reads CASRKQGLDGYTF. The DNA of the CDR3 is TGTGCCAGCAGGAAACAGGGACTAGACGGCTACACCTTC.

The chain combines TRBV7-6 with TRBJ2-2, with D maybe TRBD1 (5 bases). V lost 5 bases and J 5 bases, leaving 15 bases between the germline ends. CDR3 length equals 15 residues. Germline CDR1 is SGHVS and CDR2 is FNYEAQ. In DNA form, the CDR3 reads TGTGCCAGCAGCCCCGACACCCAGGGAACCGGGGAGCTGTTTTTT. As protein: CASSPDTQGTGELFF.

This chain uses TRBV5-6 with TRBJ2-7; no reliable D call. The germline CDR1 and CDR2 sequences are SGHDT and YYEEEE. The ends were cut back, 2 bases at V and 6 bases at J, with 9 bases in the middle. CDR3 length: 12 amino acids. DNA for the CDR3: TGTGCCAGCAGCTTCTCGGGCCCCGAGCAGTACTTC. Translated, it gives CASSFSGPEQYF. Combining the CDR3 with reference TRBV5-6 and TRBJ2-7 gives the whole variable domain DAGVTQSPTHLIKTRGQQVTLRCSPKSGHDTVSWYQQALGQGPQFIFQYYEEEERQRGNFPDRFSGHQFPNYSSELNVNALLLGDSALYLCASSFSGPEQYFGPGTRLTVT.

V is TRBV7-9 and J is TRBJ1-1; 8 bases are a match to TRBD1. CDR1 and CDR2 (germline): SEHNR, FQNEAQ (reference sequence). The CDR3 is 15 residues long. V shed 5 bases and J 1 base; nucleotides not matched to a gene: 6. The CDR3 reads CASSPWTGKNTEAFF. CDR3 coding DNA: TGTGCCAGCAGCCCCTGGACAGGGAAGAACACTGAAGCTTTCTTT.

This chain links TRBV10-1 with TRBJ2-1; TRBD2 agrees at 10 bases. CDR3 length: 14 amino acids. Germline-derived CDR1 and CDR2 are WNHNN and SYGVQD (reference sequence). The trim removed 5 bases at V and 9 bases at J, leaving 7 bases unmatched. The CDR3 spells CASSQREGLSEQFF. CDR3 nucleotide sequence: TGCGCCAGCAGTCAGCGGGAGGGCCTCTCTGAGCAGTTCTTC.

This rearrangement joins TRBV6-5 to TRBJ1-1, with D unclear. V was clipped by 4 bases and J by 0 bases, with 6 bases between them. The CDR3 sequence is 13 residues long. Per germline, CDR1 MNHEY and CDR2 SVGAGI. The CDR3 loop reads CASSSTLNTEAFF. In nucleotides, the CDR3 is TGTGCCAGCAGTTCGACACTGAACACTGAAGCTTTCTTT.

The genes are TRBV11-2 and TRBJ2-7, with D unclear. Trimming left V 5 bases short and J 0 bases short, with 11 bases between. CDR1 is SGHAT and CDR2 is FQNNGV in the germline V gene. This CDR3 has 14 residues. The CDR3 sequence: CASSIRYDSYEQYF. The DNA for the CDR3 is TGTGCCAGCAGCATAAGGTACGACTCCTACGAGCAGTACTTC. The variable domain in full, completed from reference TRBV11-2 and TRBJ2-7, reads EAGVAQSPRYKIIEKRQSVAFWCNPISGHATLYWYQQILGQGPKLLIQFQNNGVVDDSQLPKDRFSAERLKGVDSTLKIQPAKLEDSAVYLCASSIRYDSYEQYFGPGTRLTVT.

The rearrangement links TRBV5-1 to TRBJ1-1; D possibly corresponds to TRBD1 (6 bases). The CDR3 extends over 17 amino acids. The ends were cut back, 3 bases at V and 1 base at J, with 19 bases in the middle. Germline V gene lookup returns CDR1 SGHRS and CDR2 YFSETQ. CDR3 in amino acids: CASSSNLIQGTNTEAFF. In nucleotides, the CDR3 is TGCGCCAGCAGCTCGAACCTAATTCAGGGGACGAACACTGAAGCTTTCTTT.

This rearrangement joins TRBV2 to TRBJ2-1, with D unclear. CDR3 size: 12 residues. Germline CDR1 is SNHLY and CDR2 is FYNNEI. Trimming removed 4 bases at V and 4 bases at J, with 5 bases between. This CDR3 reads CASSAPYNEQFF. CDR3 DNA sequence: TGTGCCAGCAGTGCACCTTACAATGAGCAGTTCTTC. The whole variable domain, filled in from reference TRBV2 and TRBJ2-1, reads EPEVTQTPSHQVTQMGQEVILRCVPISNHLYFYWYRQILGQKVEFLVSFYNNEISEKSEIFDDQFSVERPDGSNFTLKIRSTKLEDSAMYFCASSAPYNEQFFGPGTRLTVL.

The genes are TRBV4-1 and TRBJ2-5; a weak D match, TRBD2 (5 bases). The CDR3 covers 18 residues. CDR1 is MGHRA and CDR2 is YSYEKL in the germline V gene. Trimming removed 0 bases from V and 1 base from J, with 18 bases in between. CDR3 nucleotide sequence: TGCGCCAGCAGCCAAGATCCCCCCTGGGCGGGTGCCCAAGAGACCCAGTACTTC. It yields the protein CASSQDPPWAGAQETQYF.

The chain links TRBV2 to TRBJ2-6, with 8 bases aligning to TRBD2. CDR1 and CDR2 (germline): SNHLY, FYNNEI. V lost 11 bases to trimming and J lost 0 bases; unmatched junction nucleotides: 6. The CDR3 sequence is 15 residues long. CDR3 DNA sequence: TGTGCCCCCGGGGGGGACAACTCTGGGGCCAACGTCCTGACTTTC. As protein: CAPGGDNSGANVLTF. The full variable domain, its missing parts supplied by reference TRBV2 and TRBJ2-6, is EPEVTQTPSHQVTQMGQEVILRCVPISNHLYFYWYRQILGQKVEFLVSFYNNEISEKSEIFDDQFSVERPDGSNFTLKIRSTKLEDSAMYFCAPGGDNSGANVLTFGAGSRLTVL.

Remarks on this clone: Additional DNA sequences in this sample encode the identical CDR3. The chain recombines TRBV7-9 with TRBJ2-5, with 8 bases aligning to TRBD2. The CDR3 totals 14 residues. Germline CDR1 is SEHNR and CDR2 is FQNEAQ (reference sequence). V trimming: 1 base; J trimming: 5 bases; junction bases outside the gene matches: 3. CDR3: CASSLEGLGETQYF. The DNA of the CDR3 is TGTGCCAGCAGCTTAGAGGGACTAGGGGAGACCCAGTACTTC. Using reference TRBV7-9 and TRBJ2-5 for the parts outside the CDR3, the full variable domain is DTGVSQNPRHKITKRGQNVTFRCDPISEHNRLYWYRQTLGQGPEFLTYFQNEAQLEKSRLLSDRFSAERPKGSFSTLEIQRTEQGDSAMYLCASSLEGLGETQYFGPGTRLLVL.

The gene calls are TRBV9 and TRBJ2-3; 8 bases are shared with TRBD1. The germline V gene encodes CDR1 SGDLS and CDR2 YYNGEE. The CDR3 spans 14 residues. J was trimmed by 4 bases and V by 4 bases; bases with no gene match: 5. As DNA, the CDR3 is TGTGCCAGCAGCCCGGACAGGGCCCCAGATACGCAGTATTTT. Amino acids: CASSPDRAPDTQYF. The full variable domain, completed using reference TRBV9 and TRBJ2-3, is DSGVTQTPKHLITATGQRVTLRCSPRSGDLSVYWYQQSLDQGLQFLIQYYNGEERAKGNILERFSAQQFPDLHSELNLSSLELGDSALYFCASSPDRAPDTQYFGPGTRLTVL.

The rearrangement joins TRBV27 to TRBJ1-5; TRBD1 aligns across 10 bases. Germline-derived CDR1 and CDR2 are MNHEY and SMNVEV (reference sequence). This CDR3 spans 16 amino acids. V shed 5 bases, J shed 6 bases, and the junction held 10 bases outside the gene matches. DNA of the CDR3: TGTGCCAGCAGTCCCCGGGCCGGGACAGGGGTTCAGCCCCAGCATTTT. Its protein product is CASSPRAGTGVQPQHF.

The genes are TRBV29-1 and TRBJ2-6; 8 nucleotides match TRBD1. From germline, CDR1 is SQVTM and CDR2 ANQGSEA. The CDR3 totals 12 residues. The J segment lost 13 bases and the V segment lost 0 bases, leaving 2 bases of the junction unmatched. CDR3 nucleotide sequence: TGCAGCGTTGAAGAACAGGGGGGTGTCCTGACTTTC. Translation gives CSVEEQGGVLTF. The variable domain in full, with the rest retrieved from reference TRBV29-1 and TRBJ2-6, is SAVISQKPSRDICQRGTSLTIQCQVDSQVTMMFWYRQQPGQSLTLIATANQGSEATYESGFVIDKFPISRPNLTFSTLTVSNMSPEDSSIYLCSVEEQGGVLTFGAGSRLTVL.

The gene calls are TRBV9 and TRBJ2-1; no reliable D call. The CDR3 is 14 amino acids. Looked up from germline, CDR1 is SGDLS and CDR2 is YYNGEE. The V and J ends lost 3 bases and 4 bases respectively, with 11 bases between them. Here the CDR3 reads CASSGLLAYNEQFF. The CDR3 region has the DNA TGTGCCAGCAGCGGTCTACTGGCGTACAATGAGCAGTTCTTC.

This rearrangement joins TRBV28 to TRBJ2-1, with 7 bases matching TRBD2. The ends lost 4 bases at V and 5 bases at J; junction bases unmatched: 17. The CDR3 loop spans 18 amino acids. The germline V gene encodes CDR1 MDHEN and CDR2 SYDVKM. CDR3 in DNA: TGTGCCAGCAGTTCTGAGGCGGGGAGGGCCCAGATCCACAATGAGCAGTTCTTC. Encoded protein: CASSSEAGRAQIHNEQFF.

This clone was recorded only once. The DNA for the CDR3 is TGTGCCAGCAGCCAAGAGGGCTCTAGCGGAGGGGGGGAGACCCAGTACTTC. As protein: CASSQEGSSGGGETQYF. This chain uses TRBV4-2 with TRBJ2-5; maybe TRBD2 (7 bases). The germline V gene has CDR1 LGHNA and CDR2 YNFKEQ. Trimming removed 0 bases from V and 5 bases from J, with 19 bases in between. The CDR3 runs to 17 residues.

The J gene is TRBJ2-7, the V gene TRBV19; D may match TRBD1 or TRBD2 (7 bases each). The V end was cut by 5 bases, the J end by 6 bases, with 17 bases between. CDR1 LNHDA and CDR2 SQIVND come from the germline V gene (reference sequence). The CDR3 totals 14 residues. CDR3 nucleotides: TGTGCCAGTAGTCCGACAGGGAGGGGGCTCGAGCAGTACTTC. Translating it yields CASSPTGRGLEQYF.

This clone was counted a single time. The sample has other DNA sequences that encode this CDR3 too. The chain links TRBV27 to TRBJ2-7; D could derive from TRBD1 or TRBD2 (5 bases each). The CDR3 runs 13 residues. V lost 6 bases and J lost 3, with 12 bases in between. Germline V gives CDR1 MNHEY, CDR2 SMNVEV (reference sequence). In DNA form, the CDR3 reads TGTGCCAGCAGCTCGGGACCCAGCTACGAGCAGTACTTC. It codes for CASSSGPSYEQYF.

V gene TRBV25-1 combines with J gene TRBJ2-1; 11 nucleotides agree with TRBD2. The germline CDR1 and CDR2 sequences are MGHDK and SYGVNS. The V and J ends lost 3 bases and 4 bases, in that order; junction bases with no gene match: 5. The CDR3 totals 16 residues. Written as DNA, the CDR3 is TGTGCCAGCAGTGACTTACTAGCGGGGGTTTACAATGAGCAGTTCTTC. Its protein product is CASSDLLAGVYNEQFF.

This chain uses TRBV19 with TRBJ2-7; D is uncertain. V gave up 4 bases and J gave up 0 bases, with 13 bases separating them. The CDR3 has 15 amino acids. The germline gives CDR1 LNHDA, CDR2 SQIVND (reference sequence). The CDR3 region is CASSTITSSSYEQYF. The CDR3 coding sequence is TGTGCCAGTAGTACCATAACGAGTAGCTCCTACGAGCAGTACTTC.

The chain carries TRBV28 and TRBJ1-5; TRBD1 is a possible D gene (5 bases). V was cut by 7 bases and J by 2 bases, with 21 bases left in between. The germline CDR1 and CDR2 sequences are MDHEN and SYDVKM. The CDR3 is 17 residues long. CDR3 loop: CASTSRAAGLRNQPQHF. Here the CDR3 DNA reads TGTGCCAGCACCTCCAGGGCTGCAGGGTTGCGCAATCAGCCCCAGCATTTT.